The sequence of this T cell receptor beta chain was determined in a study of blood T cell repertoires in COVID-19 (TCRdb year 2020). About the study as a whole: Collaborator samples came from the United States, Italy and Spain and covered acute and convalescent phases of COVID-19. The sample metadata nearly always contained a de-identified subject ID, COVID-19 status, age in years and sex. The samples were drawn from two sources: the first 160 participants of the ongoing ImmuneRACE study, and 1,000 to 1,500 subjects contributed by 6 global collaborators. The material from the prospective study consisted of cDNA or gDNA derived from T cells, B-cell-depleted T cells, or PBMCs. A freely available public database, intended as a resource for researchers studying the immune response to SARS-CoV-2, is where the repertoires were released. The dataset comprised deeply sampled blood TCRbeta repertoires from subjects exposed to, actively infected with, or recovered from COVID-19. Where available, HLA class I and class II types were obtained from metadata supplied by the sample provider rather than from assay-based typing. The full study reports these points: The quantity of clinical and demographic metadata differed by source and by participant and was supplied without curation.

Participants in the prospective study were aged about 18 to 89 years, lived in some 24 United States geographic areas, and enrolled through a virtual design. In the prospective study, cohorts were assigned on the basis of participant-reported clinical history obtained from a screening survey and a study questionnaire. Mobile phlebotomists in the prospective study collected whole blood, serum and a nasopharyngeal or oropharyngeal swab from every participant. Prospective study participants could optionally give additional blood draws and questionnaires over a roughly 2-month period. Prospective study blood samples were shipped either frozen or at room temperature before DNA extraction. Trimming removed 2 bases from V and 8 bases from J, leaving 16 bases between the germline ends. The CDR3 contains 15 residues, cysteine and phenylalanine counted. The CDR3 DNA has 45 bases and is translated from base 1. CDR1 MNHEY and CDR2 SVGAGI are derived from the germline V gene.

Regarding this clone: Its target antigen remains unknown. Base qualities are not provided; no much larger clone lies one nucleotide away.

The immunoSEQ Assay, a bias-controlled multiplex PCR, was used to amplify TCRbeta CDR3 regions from genomic DNA. Turning to the authors' computational methods: Nucleated cell counts per sample were estimated from amplification of reference gene primers within the assay. Sequence reads were collapsed and filtered to measure the absolute abundance of every unique TCRbeta CDR3 rearrangement. Productive Simpson clonality was computed per sample as the square root of Simpson's diversity index over productive rearrangements. TCRdb carries this immuneACCESS record with in-frame sequences only. Its versions omit some clonotypes, under half of them owing to an unresolved V gene in the studies checked, with the rest unexplained. For V, J and clone size, that table is used; D and trimming come from the DNA. Across this sample there are around 180,000 clones, with roughly three quarters seen only once. The top ten constitute around a sixth of the sample.

The rearrangement joined TRBV6-5 to TRBJ1-3; the D gene is perhaps TRBD1, on 5 matching bases. Sequencing was carried out using PBMCs or T cells enriched from blood (not recorded which). The receptor comes from a woman between 45 and 60 years old with acute COVID-19. CDR3 reads: CASSYAGRLGDTIYF. The sequenced DNA: TGTGCCAGCAGTTACGCAGGGAGGTTGGGTGACACCATATATTTT.